This is a list of T cell receptor beta chains from one sample in a study of response to subunit inactivated influenza vaccine. TCRdb re-analysed the RT-PCR reads in MiXCR, keeping a single row per CDR3 protein. The sample holds more than 600,000 distinct CDR3 sequences, about 18% seen once. Sequences were derived from PBMCs from blood, sampled approximately 5 days after vaccination. Receptor source: a man in his fifties who received an inactivated influenza vaccine. CDR3s include the opening cysteine and the closing phenylalanine or tryptophan. The D gene is left open where the match is weak. A row's size may be missing; if present it is once, few, many or a size class.

v_call: TRBV29-1; j_call: TRBJ2-4; clone_size: few; d_call: TRBD1; cdr3_nt: TGCAGCGTTCTCAGTCAGGGGGCCGGGGCTAAAGCCAAAAACATTCAGTACTTC; cdr3_aa: CSVLSQGAGAKAKNIQYF
v_call: TRBV28; j_call: TRBJ2-5; clone_size: NA; d_call: TRBD1; cdr3_nt: TGTGCCAGCAGTCTTTCGGCCGGGACAGGGTGGATTTTTTTCACCCAAGAGACCCAGTACTTC; cdr3_aa: CASSLSAGTGWIFFTQETQYF
v_call: TRBV10-3; j_call: TRBJ2-1; clone_size: few; d_call: TRBD2; cdr3_nt: TGTGCCATCAGTGGGAGGGCTAGCGGGAACAATGAGCAGTTCTTC; cdr3_aa: CAISGRASGNNEQFF
v_call: TRBV5-5; j_call: TRBJ1-2; clone_size: few; d_call: NA; cdr3_nt: TGTGCCAGCAACCCCGGGGGACCGTATGGCTACACCTTC; cdr3_aa: CASNPGGPYGYTF
v_call: TRBV20-1; j_call: TRBJ1-2; clone_size: NA; d_call: NA; cdr3_nt: TGCAGTGCTCTGCACTATGGCTACACCTTC; cdr3_aa: CSALHYGYTF
v_call: TRBV24-1; j_call: TRBJ1-1; clone_size: few; d_call: NA; cdr3_nt: TGTGCCACCAGTGATGGAGGCCGTACGGGAGCTTTCTTT; cdr3_aa: CATSDGGRTGAFF
v_call: TRBV5-1; j_call: TRBJ2-3; clone_size: few; d_call: NA; cdr3_nt: TGCGCCAGCAGTCGAGGGAGTTCGGAAGATACGCAGTATTTT; cdr3_aa: CASSRGSSEDTQYF
v_call: TRBV12-3/TRBV12-4; j_call: TRBJ2-7; clone_size: NA; d_call: TRBD2; cdr3_nt: TGTGCCAGCACTCATAGCGGGGGGGCCTACGAGCAGTACTTC; cdr3_aa: CASTHSGGAYEQYF
v_call: TRBV12-3/TRBV12-4; j_call: TRBJ2-3; clone_size: once; d_call: NA; cdr3_nt: TGTGCCAGCAGTTTAGGGGGGGGCCAAAGTTCAGATACGCAGTATTTT; cdr3_aa: CASSLGGGQSSDTQYF
v_call: TRBV28; j_call: TRBJ1-1; clone_size: NA; d_call: NA; cdr3_nt: TGTGCCACCAGGGAAGGTAACACTGAAGCTTTCTTT; cdr3_aa: CATREGNTEAFF
v_call: TRBV7-8; j_call: TRBJ2-5; clone_size: many; d_call: NA; cdr3_nt: TGTGCCAGCAGCTTAGTACACCAAGAGACCCAGTACTTC; cdr3_aa: CASSLVHQETQYF
v_call: TRBV5-1; j_call: TRBJ2-5; clone_size: few; d_call: TRBD2; cdr3_nt: TGCGCCAGCAGCTCGGGACTAGCTGGGGAGACCCAGTACTTC; cdr3_aa: CASSSGLAGETQYF
v_call: TRBV20-1; j_call: TRBJ1-2; clone_size: NA; d_call: NA; cdr3_nt: TGCAGTGCCCATACGACAGGCAACTATGGCTACACCTTC; cdr3_aa: CSAHTTGNYGYTF
v_call: TRBV4-2; j_call: TRBJ2-7; clone_size: NA; d_call: TRBD1; cdr3_nt: TGTGCCAGCAGCCAACAACAGGGGGGAGGCTCCTACGAGCAGTACTTC; cdr3_aa: CASSQQQGGGSYEQYF
v_call: TRBV7-9; j_call: TRBJ2-2; clone_size: NA; d_call: TRBD1; cdr3_nt: TGTGCTGCACGTGAGACAGGGGGTTCGAACACCGGGGAGCTGTTTTTT; cdr3_aa: CAARETGGSNTGELFF
v_call: TRBV10-3; j_call: TRBJ1-2; clone_size: many; d_call: NA; cdr3_nt: TGTGCCACAAGCCAACCGGGCTATGGCTACACCTTC; cdr3_aa: CATSQPGYGYTF
v_call: TRBV7-8; j_call: TRBJ2-7; clone_size: NA; d_call: TRBD1; cdr3_nt: TGTGCCAGCAGCTTAGGACCGAGACAGGGTTCCTACGAGCAGTACTTC; cdr3_aa: CASSLGPRQGSYEQYF
v_call: TRBV15; j_call: TRBJ2-7; clone_size: NA; d_call: TRBD1; cdr3_nt: TGTGCCACCAGCGAACGGGACAGAAACGAGCAGTACTTC; cdr3_aa: CATSERDRNEQYF
v_call: TRBV28; j_call: TRBJ1-5; clone_size: NA; d_call: NA; cdr3_nt: TGTGCCAGCAGTTTGGCCAGCGAATTTAATCAGCCCCAGCATTTT; cdr3_aa: CASSLASEFNQPQHF
v_call: TRBV15; j_call: TRBJ2-1; clone_size: NA; d_call: NA; cdr3_nt: TGTGCCACCGGGCGGGTGGGGTCCTACAATGAGCAGTTCTTC; cdr3_aa: CATGRVGSYNEQFF
v_call: TRBV5-6; j_call: TRBJ1-3; clone_size: NA; d_call: TRBD1; cdr3_nt: TGTGCCAGCAGCCTCCGGGACAGGCTTTCTGGAAACACCATATATTTT; cdr3_aa: CASSLRDRLSGNTIYF
v_call: TRBV10-3; j_call: TRBJ1-4; clone_size: NA; d_call: NA; cdr3_nt: TGTGCCATCAGTGAGGGACAGCATGAAAAACTGTTTTTT; cdr3_aa: CAISEGQHEKLFF
v_call: TRBV7-2; j_call: TRBJ2-2; clone_size: NA; d_call: NA; cdr3_nt: TGTGCCAGCAGCCCCCAATCGCTCACCGGGGAGCTGTTTTTT; cdr3_aa: CASSPQSLTGELFF
v_call: TRBV3-1; j_call: TRBJ2-1; clone_size: NA; d_call: NA; cdr3_nt: TGTGCCAGCAGCCAAGACTTGGTGAGCGAGCAGTTCTTC; cdr3_aa: CASSQDLVSEQFF
v_call: TRBV27; j_call: TRBJ2-1; clone_size: few; d_call: NA; cdr3_nt: TGTGCCAGCAGTTTATCGCCCCTAGCGAGCAATGAGCAGTTCTTC; cdr3_aa: CASSLSPLASNEQFF
v_call: TRBV5-5; j_call: TRBJ2-7; clone_size: NA; d_call: NA; cdr3_nt: TGTGCCAGCAGCTTGGCCTTGAACGAGCAGTACTTC; cdr3_aa: CASSLALNEQYF
v_call: TRBV15; j_call: TRBJ2-3; clone_size: NA; d_call: NA; cdr3_nt: TGTGCCACCAGCAGAGTAGTAGGGAGCACAGATACGCAGTATTTT; cdr3_aa: CATSRVVGSTDTQYF
v_call: TRBV20-1; j_call: TRBJ2-1; clone_size: NA; d_call: TRBD2; cdr3_nt: TGCAGTGCCAGCGGGGCGCACAATGAGCAGTTCTTC; cdr3_aa: CSASGAHNEQFF
v_call: TRBV7-6; j_call: TRBJ2-1; clone_size: few; d_call: TRBD2; cdr3_nt: TGTGCCAGCAGCCCCCCCCGAGGTGGACTAGCGGGAGTGCGATCCTACAATGAGCAGTTCTTC; cdr3_aa: CASSPPRGGLAGVRSYNEQFF
v_call: TRBV7-9; j_call: TRBJ1-4; clone_size: NA; d_call: NA; cdr3_nt: TGTGCCAGCAGCTTATCGGAAGGAGAAAAACTGTTTTTT; cdr3_aa: CASSLSEGEKLFF
v_call: TRBV7-6; j_call: TRBJ1-1; clone_size: few; d_call: NA; cdr3_nt: TGTGCCAGCAGCTTACTGACCTCGCCCGAAGCTTTCTTT; cdr3_aa: CASSLLTSPEAFF
v_call: TRBV28; j_call: TRBJ1-1; clone_size: few; d_call: NA; cdr3_nt: TGTGCCAGCACCGTCCAGGGACGGGCCACTGAAGCTTTCTTT; cdr3_aa: CASTVQGRATEAFF
v_call: TRBV27; j_call: TRBJ2-7; clone_size: many; d_call: TRBD1; cdr3_nt: TGCGCCAGCAGCTTCGGACAGGGGTCCTACGAGCAGTACTTC; cdr3_aa: CASSFGQGSYEQYF
v_call: TRBV6-1; j_call: TRBJ2-7; clone_size: NA; d_call: NA; cdr3_nt: TGTGCCAGCAGAAGGGTGGGAGGGGGCGACTACGAGCAGTACTTC; cdr3_aa: CASRRVGGGDYEQYF
v_call: TRBV6-2/TRBV6-3; j_call: TRBJ2-2; clone_size: NA; d_call: TRBD1; cdr3_nt: TGTGCCAGCAGCCGCCGGGACAGGGGAGCCGGGGAGCTGTTTTTT; cdr3_aa: CASSRRDRGAGELFF
v_call: TRBV2; j_call: TRBJ1-6; clone_size: once; d_call: TRBD1; cdr3_nt: TGTGCCAGCAGTGCATTGACAGGGAGAAATTCACCCCTCCACTTT; cdr3_aa: CASSALTGRNSPLHF
v_call: TRBV6-2/TRBV6-3; j_call: TRBJ1-5; clone_size: NA; d_call: NA; cdr3_nt: TGTGCCAGCAGTTACGACCCGTCTCAGCCCCAGCATTTT; cdr3_aa: CASSYDPSQPQHF
v_call: TRBV9; j_call: TRBJ1-1; clone_size: many; d_call: NA; cdr3_nt: TGTGCCAGCAGCGCACGGACGGGGAACACTGAAGCTTTCTTT; cdr3_aa: CASSARTGNTEAFF
v_call: TRBV14; j_call: TRBJ2-7; clone_size: NA; d_call: NA; cdr3_nt: TGTGCCAGCAGCCAAGTGGACAGTATTATGTACGAGCAGTACTTC; cdr3_aa: CASSQVDSIMYEQYF
v_call: TRBV6-5; j_call: TRBJ1-2; clone_size: NA; d_call: TRBD1; cdr3_nt: TGTGCCAGCAGTTACCCGGGACAGGGTGAGGGTGGCTACACCTTC; cdr3_aa: CASSYPGQGEGGYTF
v_call: TRBV12-3/TRBV12-4; j_call: TRBJ1-6; clone_size: few; d_call: NA; cdr3_nt: TGTGCCAGCAGTTTAAACAGGCCCACACCCCTCCACTTT; cdr3_aa: CASSLNRPTPLHF
v_call: TRBV29-1; j_call: TRBJ2-1; clone_size: many; d_call: TRBD2; cdr3_nt: TGCAGCGTAGACCTTAGCGGGAGAAATGAGCAGTTCTTC; cdr3_aa: CSVDLSGRNEQFF
v_call: TRBV15; j_call: TRBJ1-3; clone_size: once; d_call: NA; cdr3_nt: TGTGCCACCAGCAGAGATCGGCCTGGAAACACCATATATTTT; cdr3_aa: CATSRDRPGNTIYF
v_call: TRBV12-3/TRBV12-4; j_call: TRBJ2-7; clone_size: many; d_call: NA; cdr3_nt: TGTGCCAGCAGTCCCCTTGGCTCCTACGAGCAGTACTTC; cdr3_aa: CASSPLGSYEQYF